This T cell receptor (beta chain) is from a study of T cell repertoires in cytomegalovirus infection. Germline CDR1 SGHVS, CDR2 FQNEAQ. The V and J ends lost 3 bases and 4 bases respectively, with 8 bases between them. The CDR3 length is 13 residues. This clonotype has a count of ten or more. MiXCR was run by TCRdb on the reads, yielding one entry per CDR3 protein. The data contain more than 200,000 distinct CDR3 sequences, 9.1% of them singletons. J is TRBJ2-3 and V is TRBV7-8; unclear D gene. Source material: PBMCs. This receptor was obtained from a human donor in good health (CMV status not recorded). Some clones in this sample may be carry-over from other donors' samples. CDR3 amino acids: CASSFQIPDTQYF. In nucleotides, the CDR3 is TGTGCCAGCAGCTTCCAGATACCAGATACGCAGTATTTT.